This is a list of T cell receptor beta chains from one sample in a study of T cell repertoires in cytomegalovirus infection. TCRdb reanalysed the reads using MiXCR and keeps one entry per CDR3 protein. The sample has hundreds of thousands of distinct CDR3 sequences, approximately 7% seen once. The sample taken for sequencing was PBMCs. The source is a human donor in good health (CMV status not recorded). Some clones in this sample may be carry-over from other donors' samples. CDR3s include the opening cysteine and the closing phenylalanine or tryptophan. D genes are given only for firm matches. Only part of the rows carry a size: once, few, many, or a class if the clone is expanded.

CDR3nt	CDR3aa	d_gene	abundance	j_gene	v_gene
TGTGCCAGCAGCTTAGAAGAACCCGGGGAGCTGTTTTTT	CASSLEEPGELFF	NA	many	TRBJ2-2	TRBV7-2
TGTGCCAGCAGTGCTCGGTGGGACAGCACTGAAGCTTTCTTT	CASSARWDSTEAFF	TRBD1	NA	TRBJ1-1	TRBV2
TGTGCCAGCAGCCAATGGGCCTCAGGGGGCTATCAAGAGACCCAGTACTTC	CASSQWASGGYQETQYF	TRBD1	many	TRBJ2-5	TRBV7-2
TGTGCCAGCAGTGGATCCGGGACCCTTCCCTACGAGCAGTACTTC	CASSGSGTLPYEQYF	NA	many	TRBJ2-7	TRBV28
TGTGCCAGCAGCTCCGCTTCCGGGAACCCGAGTCATATGGATACGCAGTATTTT	CASSSASGNPSHMDTQYF	NA	many	TRBJ2-3	TRBV7-9
TGTGCCAGCATCCTCCGGAGCGGGACTGAAGCTTTCTTT	CASILRSGTEAFF	NA	few	TRBJ1-1	TRBV28
TGCAGTGCTAGGGATGACAGGGGGTCTAGCACAGATACGCAGTATTTT	CSARDDRGSSTDTQYF	TRBD1	NA	TRBJ2-3	TRBV20-1
TGCAGCGTTGAAGATCTAGGAACGACAGGGGATGACACTGAAGCTTTCTTT	CSVEDLGTTGDDTEAFF	TRBD1	many	TRBJ1-1	TRBV29-1
TGCGCCAGCAGTCAGTTCCAAGACAGGGGACGGTCCTACGAGCAGTACTTC	CASSQFQDRGRSYEQYF	TRBD1	many	TRBJ2-7	TRBV23-1
TGCAGTGCTCGGGGACCCGGTCTGGACCAGTACTTC	CSARGPGLDQYF	NA	NA	TRBJ2-5	TRBV20-1
TGTGCCAGCAGTGAAGGTACTACAGGGCTCTATGGCTACACCTTC	CASSEGTTGLYGYTF	NA	many	TRBJ1-2	TRBV6-1
TGTGCCAGTAGGCCGGGACGGCCTAATGGGGAACTGTTTTTT	CASRPGRPNGELFF	NA	once	TRBJ1-4	TRBV19
TGTGCCAGCAGCTCCGCCCCGGGGCAGTTCTTC	CASSSAPGQFF	NA	few	TRBJ2-1	TRBV7-2
TGTGCCAGCAGCTTGATGGGGTGGGTGGCTGAAGCTTTCTTT	CASSLMGWVAEAFF	NA	many	TRBJ1-1	TRBV11-2
TGCAGCGGTAACAGCCAAGTCTACGAGCAGTACTTC	CSGNSQVYEQYF	NA	many	TRBJ2-7	TRBV29-1
TGTGCCAGCAGTTACTCGCGGGGGCGCCTCCCGTTGCACTCTGGAAACACCATATATTTT	CASSYSRGRLPLHSGNTIYF	NA	many	TRBJ1-3	TRBV6-5
TGTGCCAGCAGCTCCAACCAGAAACTCAGCTCTGGAAACACCATATATTTT	CASSSNQKLSSGNTIYF	NA	NA	TRBJ1-3	TRBV5-6
TGTGCCAGCAGCTTTGACTCGAGCTCCTACGAGCAGTACTTC	CASSFDSSSYEQYF	NA	few	TRBJ2-7	TRBV7-9
TGTGCCAGCAGCTTAATGACTGGACTGATGAACACTGAAGCTTTCTTT	CASSLMTGLMNTEAFF	NA	many	TRBJ1-1	TRBV7-8
TGTGCCAGCAGCCCCCCAAGCAGCGTTTATAACTATGGCTACACCTTC	CASSPPSSVYNYGYTF	NA	many	TRBJ1-2	TRBV7-9
TGTGCCAGCAGCGCAGGAACAAGCGGCACCGGGGAGCTGTTTTTT	CASSAGTSGTGELFF	NA	many	TRBJ2-2	TRBV11-2
TGCGCCAGCAGCCTCCGACTAGCGGGGACCACAGATACGCAGTATTTT	CASSLRLAGTTDTQYF	TRBD2	many	TRBJ2-3	TRBV5-1
TGTGCCAGCAGTTACGAAGGGGAGGTTACTGAAGCTTTCTTT	CASSYEGEVTEAFF	NA	many	TRBJ1-1	TRBV6-5
TGTGCCAGCAGCCTTAAACAGGGATTCGATGGCTACACCTTC	CASSLKQGFDGYTF	NA	many	TRBJ1-2	TRBV7-2
TGTGCCAGCATGGTCCCCATGGAATCACCCCTCCACTTT	CASMVPMESPLHF	NA	NA	TRBJ1-6	TRBV30
TGTGCCTGGAGCCGGGGAACGGACACTGAAGCTTTCTTT	CAWSRGTDTEAFF	NA	many	TRBJ1-1	TRBV30
TGTGCCAGCAGCCCCTCCCTGGGGGTAGGGCAGTACTTC	CASSPSLGVGQYF	NA	many	TRBJ2-7	TRBV12-3/TRBV12-4
TGTGCCAGCAGCTTACGACTAGCGGGGGCTTCCGACGTGAACACCGGGGAGCTGTTTTTT	CASSLRLAGASDVNTGELFF	TRBD2	many	TRBJ2-2	TRBV7-2
TGTGCCAGCAGCTTGACTAGAGTAGGAGAGACCCAGTACTTC	CASSLTRVGETQYF	NA	many	TRBJ2-5	TRBV7-6
TGTGCCAGCAGACTCCGGGACCGCAGTTTCGGCTACACCTTC	CASRLRDRSFGYTF	NA	many	TRBJ1-2	TRBV6-2/TRBV6-3
TGCAGCCTCCTTAAGGTCGGTGGAACTGAAGCTTTCTTT	CSLLKVGGTEAFF	NA	NA	TRBJ1-1	TRBV29-1
TGCAGCGTCTCCGGGACAGGGGCAAGCTCCTACAATGAGCAGTTCTTC	CSVSGTGASSYNEQFF	TRBD1	few	TRBJ2-1	TRBV29-1
TGCAGCTGGGACAGGGCCACTGAAGCTTTCTTT	CSWDRATEAFF	TRBD1	many	TRBJ1-1	TRBV20-1
TGCAGTGCTAGGCGGCAGGGTAACACCTACGAGCAGTACTTC	CSARRQGNTYEQYF	NA	few	TRBJ2-7	TRBV20-1